A single sample is the source of the 29 T cell receptor beta chains below, sequenced in a study of T-cell reconstitution after alpha-beta-depleted transplantation in children. The library targeted TCRbeta and was prepared with unique molecular identifiers. Using its own MiXCR run on the PCR reads, TCRdb lists one record per CDR3 protein. This table holds 70,000 to 95,000 distinct CDR3 sequences, roughly a sixth found once. The material sequenced was PBMCs, mostly from graft donor cells, taken 180 days after TCRalphabeta/CD19-depleted stem cell transplant. Every receptor here comes from a male patient aged 2-15 years who had a stem cell transplant for acute lymphoblastic leukemia, so the T cells may come from the graft donor.

CDR3 sequence reads: CSALRTGISNQPQHF. DNA for the CDR3: TGCAGTGCCCTCCGGACAGGGATAAGCAATCAGCCCCAGCATTTT. J is TRBJ1-5 and V is TRBV20-1; 8 nucleotides match TRBD1. The CDR3 runs 15 residues. V lost 6 bases to trimming and J lost 1 base; unmatched junction nucleotides: 8. Germline CDR1 DFQATT, CDR2 SNEGSKA (reference sequence).

By share, this clonotype ranks as medium-sized. Here the CDR3 DNA reads TGCGCCAGCAGCTCGGACAGGGGCTACGAGCAGTACTTC. Protein sequence: CASSSDRGYEQYF. This rearrangement joins TRBV5-1 to TRBJ2-7, with 9 bases aligning to TRBD1. Germline lookup yields CDR1 SGHRS and CDR2 YFSETQ. CDR3 length: 13 amino acids. Germline trimming cut 3 bases from V and 3 bases from J; bases unmatched to any gene: 1.

V and J are TRBV3-1 and TRBJ1-5, with a weak D call TRBD1 (6 bases). This CDR3 has 14 amino acids. CDR1 and CDR2 (germline): LGHDT, YNNKEL (reference sequence). V was shortened by 4 bases and J by 7 bases, with 14 bases between the two germline ends. The CDR3 DNA reads as TGTGCCAGCAGCCCGCAGGGGTTCGGACAGCCCCAGCATTTT. Translated: CASSPQGFGQPQHF. Looking up the rest from reference TRBV3-1 and TRBJ1-5 gives the full variable domain: DTAVSQTPKYLVTQMGNDKSIKCEQNLGHDTMYWYKQDSKKFLKIMFSYNNKELIINETVPNRFSPKSPDKAHLNLHINSLELGDSAVYFCASSPQGFGQPQHFGDGTRLSIL.

This clonotype was recorded many times. This chain joins TRBV20-1 and TRBJ1-1, with TRBD1 identical over 8 bases. The CDR3 runs 14 residues. CDR1 and CDR2 from the germline V gene are DFQATT and SNEGSKA (reference sequence). The trim removed 6 bases at V and 3 bases at J, leaving 9 bases unmatched. For the CDR3, the DNA is TGCAGTGCCTCCGGACAGGGATTCGACACTGAAGCTTTCTTT. This encodes CSASGQGFDTEAFF.

This clonotype appeared a single time. The CDR3 DNA is TGTGCCAGCAGCATCGCTCCCACAGGGGGCACTGAAGCTTTCTTT. Translating it yields CASSIAPTGGTEAFF. The chain is built from TRBV7-9 and TRBJ1-1, with TRBD1 matching over 8 bases. Trimming cost V 5 bases and J 4 bases; bases outside gene matches: 9. CDR1 is SEHNR and CDR2 is FQNEAQ in the germline V gene (reference sequence). The CDR3 length is 15 residues.

A few counts support this clonotype. The chain is built from TRBV20-1 and TRBJ2-3, with D possibly TRBD1 on 6 matching bases. This CDR3 is 13 amino acids long. CDR1 and CDR2 (germline): DFQATT, SNEGSKA (reference sequence). Trimming took 5 bases from V and 5 from J, leaving 14 bases between them. In nucleotides, the CDR3 is TGCAGTGCTGACCCCACAGGGAGAGATACGCAGTATTTT. Its translation: CSADPTGRDTQYF.

There are many counts of this clonotype. The rearrangement joins TRBV29-1 to TRBJ2-3, with 10 bases fitting TRBD1. Germline V CDR1 and CDR2: SQVTM, ANQGSEA. The CDR3 has 15 amino acids. The V gene end was trimmed by 5 bases and the J gene end by 3 bases; junction bases not matched to a gene: 8. CDR3 residues: CSVSGTGAGTDTQYF. CDR3 bases: TGCAGCGTTAGCGGGACAGGGGCCGGTACAGATACGCAGTATTTT.

The chain carries TRBV20-1 and TRBJ2-1; D uncertain. V shed 3 bases and J shed 6 bases, with 12 bases lying between them. Germline loops: CDR1 DFQATT, CDR2 SNEGSKA (reference sequence). The CDR3 is 13 amino acids. The CDR3 sequence is CSASVPRGNEQFF. The CDR3, as DNA: TGCAGTGCTAGTGTTCCCCGCGGCAATGAGCAGTTCTTC.

This clonotype was counted between two and nine times. V gene TRBV18 combines with J gene TRBJ1-2; D unclear. V was cut by 3 bases and J by 3 bases, with 14 bases left in between. The CDR3 has 15 residues. Per germline, CDR1 KGHSH and CDR2 LQKENI. CDR3 sequence: CASSPSAPRDYGYTF. CDR3 DNA: TGTGCCAGCTCACCCTCCGCGCCGCGCGACTATGGCTACACCTTC.

This clonotype was observed a few times. V is TRBV7-2 and J is TRBJ2-7; a weak D match, TRBD1 (6 bases). Trimming took 5 bases from V and 5 from J, leaving 13 bases between them. Germline CDR1 reads SGHTA; CDR2 reads FQGNSA. CDR3 length: 13 residues. DNA of the CDR3: TGTGCCAGCAGCACAGGGCAACCTAACGAGCAGTACTTC. Protein sequence: CASSTGQPNEQYF.

This clonotype was observed a single time. Possible read error: a much larger clone is one base away. This chain links TRBV29-1 with TRBJ1-2; D gene unclear. The germline gives CDR1 SQVTM, CDR2 ANQGSEA. This CDR3 is built from 13 residues. For the CDR3, the DNA is TGCAGCGTCCCCGTCAACAGTGACTATGACTACACCTTC. It codes for CSVPVNSDYDYTF. Filled out from reference TRBV29-1 and TRBJ1-2, the complete variable domain reads SAVISQKPSRDICQRGTSLTIQCQVDSQVTMMFWYRQQPGQSLTLIATANQGSEATYESGFVIDKFPISRPNLTFSTLTVSNMSPEDSSIYLCSVPVNSDYDYTFGSGTRLTVV.

The rearrangement links TRBV20-1 to TRBJ2-3; D gene uncertain. Trimming cost V 4 bases and J 2 bases, with 10 bases left between them. This CDR3 spans 13 amino acids. Germline V CDR1 and CDR2: DFQATT, SNEGSKA (reference sequence). CDR3 sequence reads: CSATKLVTDTQYF. DNA for the CDR3: TGCAGTGCTACCAAGTTGGTCACAGATACGCAGTATTTT.

A few counts support this clonotype. This chain links TRBV20-1 with TRBJ2-5, with 8 bases that match TRBD1. Losses at the gene ends were 7 bases for V and 4 bases for J; bases not matched to a gene: 2. CDR3 size: 11 residues. In germline, CDR1 is DFQATT, CDR2 SNEGSKA (reference sequence). The CDR3 nucleotides are TGCAGTGAACAGGGGGTAGAGACCCAGTACTTC. Residues: CSEQGVETQYF.

This clonotype was seen a handful of times. The chain carries TRBV7-9 and TRBJ1-1, with 7 positions matching TRBD1. The CDR3 spans 12 residues. Germline V gene sequence: CDR1 SEHNR, CDR2 FQNEAQ (reference sequence). The J segment lost 5 bases and the V segment lost 4 bases, leaving 1 base of the junction unmatched. This CDR3 reads CASSSGGTEAFF. CDR3 DNA: TGTGCCAGCAGCTCAGGGGGAACTGAAGCTTTCTTT.

V and J are TRBV5-1 and TRBJ2-3; D is perhaps TRBD2 (6 bases). There are 16 residues in the CDR3. From germline, CDR1 is SGHRS and CDR2 YFSETQ. The V gene lost 4 bases and the J gene lost 2 bases, with 17 bases spanning the gap. The chain's CDR3 is CASSPSGGRTTDTQYF. In DNA form, the CDR3 reads TGCGCCAGCAGCCCCAGTGGGGGGAGGACCACAGATACGCAGTATTTT.

V gene TRBV9 combines with J gene TRBJ2-1; D may be TRBD2 (6 bases). The germline V gene has CDR1 SGDLS and CDR2 YYNGEE. The CDR3 sequence is 17 residues long. Trimming pared 3 bases from V and 5 bases from J, leaving 21 bases between. CDR3 DNA sequence: TGTGCCAGCAGCGAGGGAGGCGTGGTGGGGGTCCACAATGAGCAGTTCTTC. Its protein is CASSEGGVVGVHNEQFF.

This clonotype has more than one count but fewer than ten. V and J are TRBV5-1 and TRBJ2-5; no clear D gene. This CDR3 has 15 residues. Trimming shortened V by 1 base and J by 1 base, and 11 bases separated the two germline ends. CDR1 SGHRS and CDR2 YFSETQ come from the germline V gene. The CDR3 nucleotides read TGCGCCAGCAGCTTGTCTTGGCAAGTCCAAGAGACCCAGTACTTC. Translating gives CASSLSWQVQETQYF.

This chain connects TRBV12-3 or TRBV12-4 to TRBJ1-6, with D maybe TRBD1 (5 bases). Trimming removed 3 bases at V and 10 bases at J, with 13 bases between. The CDR3 extends over 14 amino acids. CDR3 in amino acids: CASSLGGSISPLHF. CDR3 nucleotide sequence: TGTGCCAGCAGTTTGGGGGGTTCAATATCACCCCTCCACTTT.

This clonotype came up a few times. This chain connects TRBV25-1 to TRBJ2-5; 11 positions agree with TRBD2. The CDR3 is made up of 16 amino acids. Germline values: CDR1 MGHDK, CDR2 SYGVNS. Unmatched junction bases numbered 5, after V lost 3 bases and J lost 2 bases. The CDR3 nucleotides read TGTGCCAGCAGTGAGTCCTTAGCGGGGGGGCAAGAGACCCAGTACTTC. Translated: CASSESLAGGQETQYF.

This clonotype rates as large (0.1 to 1%). The chain employs TRBV27 and TRBJ2-1; 9 nucleotides agree with TRBD1. Per the germline V gene, CDR1 is MNHEY and CDR2 is SMNVEV (reference sequence). The CDR3 sequence is 19 residues long. V lost 1 base to trimming and J lost 4 bases; unmatched junction nucleotides: 14. The CDR3 reads CASSLWVGTGRFLYNEQFF. The CDR3 DNA reads as TGTGCCAGCAGTTTATGGGTAGGGACAGGGAGGTTTTTGTACAATGAGCAGTTCTTC.

This chain links TRBV20-1 with TRBJ1-4; weak D call: TRBD1 (5 bases). The CDR3 is 12 amino acids. Germline V gives CDR1 DFQATT, CDR2 SNEGSKA (reference sequence). Trimming stripped 4 bases from V and 7 bases from J, with 10 bases between. The CDR3 DNA follows: TGCAGTGCTATGGGGCAAACTGAAAAACTGTTTTTT. Translating it yields CSAMGQTEKLFF.

This clonotype was recorded at least ten times. The V call is TRBV29-1, the J call TRBJ1-1, with D maybe TRBD1 (5 bases). The CDR3 has 11 amino acids. The V end was cut by 4 bases, the J end by 9 bases, with 12 bases between. The germline gives CDR1 SQVTM, CDR2 ANQGSEA. The CDR3 region is CSVGDGWKAFF. CDR3 DNA sequence: TGCAGCGTTGGGGACGGATGGAAAGCTTTCTTT. Filled out from reference TRBV29-1 and TRBJ1-1, the complete variable domain reads SAVISQKPSRDICQRGTSLTIQCQVDSQVTMMFWYRQQPGQSLTLIATANQGSEATYESGFVIDKFPISRPNLTFSTLTVSNMSPEDSSIYLCSVGDGWKAFFGQGTRLTVV.

This clonotype was observed a few times. This chain connects TRBV27 to TRBJ2-7; D gene uncertain. There are 13 residues in the CDR3. Per the germline V gene, CDR1 is MNHEY and CDR2 is SMNVEV (reference sequence). V lost 5 bases to trimming and J lost 2 bases, with 10 bases between them. The CDR3, as DNA: TGTGCCAGCAGTCCGACTGTAACCTACGAGCAGTACTTC. Its protein product is CASSPTVTYEQYF.

The chain has TRBV30 and TRBJ2-2, with D perhaps TRBD1 (5 bases). CDR3 length equals 13 residues. V lost 2 bases and J 10 bases, leaving 14 bases between the germline ends. Per germline, CDR1 GTSNPN and CDR2 SVGIG (reference sequence). CDR3 sequence (DNA): TGTGCCTGGAGTAGACGCAGGGCGGAGGAGCTGTTTTTT. It specifies CAWSRRRAEELFF.

This clonotype was picked up many times. J is TRBJ1-3 and V is TRBV5-6; tentatively, D is TRBD1 (5 bases). The CDR3 loop spans 14 amino acids. Per germline, CDR1 SGHDT and CDR2 YYEEEE. Trimming removed 0 bases from V and 2 bases from J, with 6 bases in between. The chain's CDR3 is CASSLAGPGNTIYF. CDR3 nucleotides: TGTGCCAGCAGCTTGGCGGGACCTGGAAACACCATATATTTT.

This chain links TRBV12-3 or TRBV12-4 with TRBJ2-7; D possibly matches TRBD1 or TRBD2 (5 bases each). The V and J ends lost 6 bases and 1 base respectively, with 16 bases between them. The CDR3 consists of 15 residues. CDR3 sequence: CASRSGTGSSYEQYF. For the CDR3, the DNA is TGTGCCAGCAGATCCGGGACGGGGTCATCCTACGAGCAGTACTTC.

The sample holds a few counts of this clonotype. The chain combines TRBV4-3 with TRBJ2-7; either TRBD1 or TRBD2 may fit D (5 bases each). Germline V gene lookup returns CDR1 LGHNA and CDR2 YSLEER. The CDR3 contains 17 residues. Trimming took off 0 bases at V and 2 bases at J, with 17 bases between the two ends. CDR3 nucleotides: TGCGCCAGCAGCCAAGATTTAGGGGACCTCGTCGCCTACGAGCAGTACTTC. It translates to CASSQDLGDLVAYEQYF.

V is TRBV12-3 or TRBV12-4 and J is TRBJ2-1; TRBD2 matches 11 bases. The CDR3 spans 15 residues. The J segment lost 2 bases and the V segment lost 6 bases, leaving 3 bases of the junction unmatched. The CDR3 here is CASRSGLAAYNEQFF. The CDR3 DNA reads TGTGCCAGCAGGTCGGGACTAGCGGCCTACAATGAGCAGTTCTTC.

The chain has TRBV2 and TRBJ2-1, with a weak D call TRBD1 (6 bases). The CDR3 totals 15 residues. Germline assignment: CDR1 SNHLY and CDR2 FYNNEI. The germline V and J ends were trimmed by 6 bases and 5 bases, with 17 bases remaining between them. DNA for the CDR3: TGTGCCAGCAGCGCAACAGGGCTCCGGAACAATGAGCAGTTCTTC. Translation: CASSATGLRNNEQFF.